The next 21 T cell receptor beta chains were all read from a single sample in a study of blood T cell repertoires in COVID-19. Sequenced by immunoSEQ multiplex PCR; TCRdb stores in-frame clones only, minus some. Found here are 200,000 to 250,000 clones, 84% of them singletons; the top ten hold roughly 8%. The sequenced sample was peripheral blood. These receptors came from a woman in her forties or fifties with active or convalescent COVID-19.

The genes are TRBV4-2 and TRBJ2-3; D call uncertain. Trimming took 0 bases from V and 9 from J, leaving 10 bases between them. The CDR3 is 13 residues long. Germline lookup yields CDR1 LGHNA and CDR2 YNFKEQ. CDR3 bases: TGTGCCAGCAGCCAAGATCAGGCTCAGACGCAGTATTTT. This gives the protein CASSQDQAQTQYF.

V gene TRBV15 combines with J gene TRBJ1-5, with D unresolved. CDR3 length: 16 residues. Germline-derived CDR1 and CDR2 are LNHNV and YYDKDF (reference sequence). The V gene lost 0 bases and the J gene lost 6 bases, with 15 bases spanning the gap. CDR3: CATSRDRRGGSQPQHF. The CDR3 region has the DNA TGTGCCACCAGCAGAGACCGACGGGGAGGGAGTCAGCCCCAGCATTTT.

J is TRBJ1-4 and V is TRBV18, with D possibly TRBD1 on 6 matching bases. Germline V gene data show CDR1 as KGHSH and CDR2 as LQKENI. V was cut by 1 base and J by 2 bases, with 14 bases left in between. The CDR3 has 17 residues. The CDR3 sequence is CASSPREGRGTNEKLFF. DNA of the CDR3: TGTGCCAGCTCACCACGAGAGGGGAGGGGGACTAATGAAAAACTGTTTTTT.

In its sample, this clone was seen once. The chain carries TRBV11-3 and TRBJ2-1; D may be TRBD1 (5 bases). The CDR3 is 14 residues long. Per the germline V gene, CDR1 is SGHNT and CDR2 is YENEEA. V lost 3 bases and J lost 1, with 7 bases in between. CDR3 residues: CASSLGPSYNEQFF. CDR3 coding DNA: TGTGCCAGCAGCTTGGGGCCTTCCTACAATGAGCAGTTCTTC.

The V gene is TRBV28, the J gene TRBJ2-7; the match to TRBD2 covers 10 bases. This CDR3 is built from 13 residues. Germline V CDR1 and CDR2: MDHEN, SYDVKM. V was clipped by 5 bases and J by 13 bases; unmatched bases: 11. CDR3 DNA sequence: TGTGCCAGCAGTACCGCTAGCGGGGGCCCCTATTACGTC. It codes for CASSTASGGPYYV.

The rearrangement links TRBV10-3 to TRBJ1-5; tentatively, D is TRBD1 (5 bases). CDR3 length: 14 residues. Deletions cut 5 bases from V and 6 bases from J, with 14 bases between. Germline lookup yields CDR1 ENHRY and CDR2 SYGVKD. The CDR3 nucleotides read TGTGCCATCAGTTCAGGGTACGAAAGTCAGCCCCAGCATTTT. Translated: CAISSGYESQPQHF.

The rearrangement uses TRBV7-6 and TRBJ2-3; D unclear. CDR1 is SGHVS and CDR2 is FNYEAQ in the germline V gene. Trimming left V 4 bases short and J 10 bases short, with 6 bases between. The CDR3 is 10 amino acids. CDR3 nucleotides: TGTGCCAGCAGCTCTACGGCGCAGTATTTT. Encoded protein: CASSSTAQYF.

The rearrangement joins TRBV27 to TRBJ2-7; D remains unclear. The V end lost 8 bases, the J end lost 4 bases, and 15 bases lay between the germline ends. Germline lookup yields CDR1 MNHEY and CDR2 SMNVEV (reference sequence). The CDR3 is made up of 13 amino acids. CDR3 in DNA: TGTGCCAGCCGTGATTCTTCCGGGTACGAGCAGTACTTC. It encodes CASRDSSGYEQYF.

V is TRBV10-3 and J is TRBJ1-2, with TRBD1 matching over 8 bases. The CDR3 consists of 14 residues. With V trimmed by 6 bases and J by 0 bases, 3 bases remained unmatched. Germline CDR1 reads ENHRY; CDR2 reads SYGVKD. Written as DNA, the CDR3 is TGTGCCATCAGCTTGGACAGGGCTAACTATGGCTACACCTTC. This translates into CAISLDRANYGYTF.

The rearrangement joins TRBV6-1 to TRBJ1-6, with 7 nucleotides matching TRBD1. V trimming: 3 bases; J trimming: 10 bases; junction bases outside the gene matches: 3. Germline loops: CDR1 MNHNS, CDR2 SASEGT. The CDR3 is made up of 13 amino acids. The CDR3 sequence is CASSERGRSPLHF. CDR3 DNA sequence: TGTGCCAGCAGTGAGAGGGGGCGATCACCCCTCCACTTT.

The chain links TRBV2 to TRBJ2-7; no firm D call. V was trimmed by 8 bases and J by 2 bases, leaving 7 bases between them. The germline CDR1 and CDR2 sequences are SNHLY and FYNNEI. This CDR3 spans 11 amino acids. The DNA of the CDR3 is TGTGCCAGCCAACTTGCCTACGAGCAGTACTTC. Translation: CASQLAYEQYF.

This clone has a single count. The J gene is TRBJ2-3, the V gene TRBV29-1, with TRBD2 matching over 9 bases. Germline CDR1 is SQVTM and CDR2 is ANQGSEA. This CDR3 is 13 amino acids long. Trimming took 8 bases from V and 5 from J; bases not matched to a gene: 8. CDR3 coding DNA: TGCAGCCTTCGAGAAGCGGGAGGAGATACGCAGTATTTT. Translated, it gives CSLREAGGDTQYF.

The chain is built from TRBV5-1 and TRBJ2-3; 9 nucleotides agree with TRBD1. The junction had 7 bases not matched to a gene; V was cut back by 2 bases and J by 6 bases. Per germline, CDR1 SGHRS and CDR2 YFSETQ. The CDR3 loop spans 15 amino acids. DNA for the CDR3: TGCGCCAGCAGCTTACCGACAGGGACAGGGGATACGCAGTATTTT. Protein product: CASSLPTGTGDTQYF.

This rearrangement joins TRBV7-9 to TRBJ1-2, with D hard to call. This CDR3 has 13 residues. V lost 6 bases, J lost 4 bases, and 12 bases lay in between. CDR1 SEHNR and CDR2 FQNEAQ come from the germline V gene (reference sequence). The CDR3 protein is CASSRVGVYGYTF. The CDR3 bases are TGTGCCAGCAGTCGGGTGGGAGTCTATGGCTACACCTTC.

This clone was detected only a few times. The chain has TRBV3-1 (or the pseudogene TRBV3-2) and TRBJ2-7; 10 positions match TRBD1. V lost 2 bases, J lost 6 bases, and 4 bases stayed unmatched. The CDR3 sequence is 14 residues long. The germline CDR1 and CDR2 sequences are LGHDT and YNNKEL (reference sequence). CDR3 DNA: TGTGCCAGCAGCCAAAAGGGGACAGGGGTCGAGCAGTACGTC. It specifies CASSQKGTGVEQYV.

This chain links TRBV5-1 with TRBJ1-5; D perhaps matches TRBD1 (5 bases). The CDR3 sequence is 15 residues long. Per germline, CDR1 SGHRS and CDR2 YFSETQ. The V gene lost 4 bases and the J gene lost 7 bases, with 18 bases spanning the gap. The chain's CDR3 is CASSLRAGWEQPQHF. The CDR3 nucleotides are TGCGCCAGCAGCCTTAGGGCAGGGTGGGAACAGCCCCAGCATTTT.

This chain joins TRBV5-1 and TRBJ1-2, with a weak D call TRBD1 (5 bases). V lost 6 bases and J 0 bases, leaving 18 bases between the germline ends. The CDR3 runs to 16 residues. Germline V CDR1 and CDR2: SGHRS, YFSETQ. Here the CDR3 reads CASKKGSSPSNYGYTF. CDR3 DNA sequence: TGCGCCAGCAAAAAGGGGTCCAGCCCGTCTAACTATGGCTACACCTTC.

This clone was seen more than once but under ten times. V gene TRBV5-4 combines with J gene TRBJ2-3, with 8 bases that match TRBD2. CDR1 is SGHNT and CDR2 is YYREEE in the germline V gene (reference sequence). There are 16 residues in the CDR3. With V trimmed by 3 bases and J by 2 bases, 8 bases remained unmatched. CDR3 residues: CASSSRGGGYTDTQYF. In DNA, the CDR3 is TGTGCCAGCAGCTCTCGGGGCGGGGGGTACACAGATACGCAGTATTTT.

The chain couples TRBV5-1 to TRBJ2-1, with D possibly matching TRBD2 (5 bases). The CDR3 spans 13 residues. Germline V CDR1 and CDR2: SGHRS, YFSETQ. Deletions cut 3 bases from V and 8 bases from J, with 12 bases between. The DNA of the CDR3 is TGCGCCAGCAGCTCAGAACTAGAGGATGAGCAGTTCTTC. This codes for CASSSELEDEQFF. Supplemented by reference TRBV5-1 and TRBJ2-1, the full variable domain reads KAGVTQTPRYLIKTRGQQVTLSCSPISGHRSVSWYQQTPGQGLQFLFEYFSETQRNKGNFPGRFSGRQFSNSRSEMNVSTLELGDSALYLCASSSELEDEQFFGPGTRLTVL.

The gene calls are TRBV5-1 and TRBJ1-4, with TRBD1 matching 9 bases. Trimming cost V 0 bases and J 8 bases; bases outside gene matches: 5. CDR1 and CDR2 (germline): SGHRS, YFSETQ. This CDR3 comprises 15 residues. CDR3 loop: CASSLGDREGEKLFF. CDR3 nucleotides: TGCGCCAGCAGCTTGGGGGACAGGGAAGGCGAAAAACTGTTTTTT.

J is TRBJ2-1 and V is TRBV5-6; possibly TRBD2 for D (6 bases). The CDR3 contains 16 residues. CDR1 and CDR2 from the germline V gene are SGHDT and YYEEEE. Trimming left V 4 bases short and J 0 bases short, with 14 bases between. The CDR3 DNA is TGTGCCAGCAGCGAATTGGGGGGATCCTCCTACAATGAGCAGTTCTTC. Amino acids: CASSELGGSSYNEQFF.